This T cell receptor (beta chain) was recovered during a study of PD-L1 blockade in urothelial cancer. Across the whole study: Bladder-origin urothelial cancer in males described about 85% of the roughly 29 patients. Study-level findings and limits: Below-median pretreatment blood TCR clonality was associated with improved progression-free and overall survival.

Synthetic TCR analog templates were spiked into all PCRs individually. TCRdb's table, derived via immunoSEQ multiplex PCR, lists solely in-frame clones and lacks some. The sample yields under 130,000 clones, approximately 85% seen once. Enrolled patients showed locally advanced or metastatic urothelial carcinoma. From germline, CDR1 is KGHSH and CDR2 LQKENI. The CDR3 sequence is 15 residues long. V shed 5 bases, J shed 2 bases, and the junction held 6 bases outside the gene matches. As for this clone: The antigen is unknown.

V and J are TRBV18 and TRBJ2-3, with 8 bases lining up with TRBD1. This clonotype originated in a man over 45 with urothelial cancer. This specimen consisted of PBMCs, obtained around atezolizumab (anti-PD-L1) treatment. The CDR3 DNA reads TGTGCCAGCTCAAACCGGGACAGGTACACAGATACGCAGTATTTT. This gives the protein CASSNRDRYTDTQYF.